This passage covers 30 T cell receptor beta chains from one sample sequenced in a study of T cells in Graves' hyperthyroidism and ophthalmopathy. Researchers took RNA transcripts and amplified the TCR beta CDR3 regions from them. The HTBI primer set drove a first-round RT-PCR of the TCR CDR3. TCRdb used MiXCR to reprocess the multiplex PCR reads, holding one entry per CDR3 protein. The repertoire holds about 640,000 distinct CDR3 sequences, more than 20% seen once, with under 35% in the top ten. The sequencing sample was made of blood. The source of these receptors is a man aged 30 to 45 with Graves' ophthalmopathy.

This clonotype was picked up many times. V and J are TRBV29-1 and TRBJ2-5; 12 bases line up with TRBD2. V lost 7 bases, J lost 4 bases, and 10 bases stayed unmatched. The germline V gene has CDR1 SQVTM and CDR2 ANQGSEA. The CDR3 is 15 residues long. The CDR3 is CSAFRLAGERETQYF. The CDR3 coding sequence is TGCAGCGCTTTCCGACTAGCGGGAGAGAGAGAGACCCAGTACTTC.

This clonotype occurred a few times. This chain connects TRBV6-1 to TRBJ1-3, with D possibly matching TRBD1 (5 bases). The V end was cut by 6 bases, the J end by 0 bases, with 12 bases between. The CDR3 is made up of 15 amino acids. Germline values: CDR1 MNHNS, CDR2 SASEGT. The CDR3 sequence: CASSRTGNSGNTIYF. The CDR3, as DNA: TGTGCCAGCAGCCGTACAGGAAACTCTGGAAACACCATATATTTT.

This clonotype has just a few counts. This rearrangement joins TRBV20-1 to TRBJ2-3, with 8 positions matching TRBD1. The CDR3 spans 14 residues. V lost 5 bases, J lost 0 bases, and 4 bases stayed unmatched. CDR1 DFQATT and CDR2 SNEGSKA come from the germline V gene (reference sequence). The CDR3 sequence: CSASRGLSTDTQYF. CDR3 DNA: TGCAGTGCTTCCAGGGGGCTAAGCACAGATACGCAGTATTTT.

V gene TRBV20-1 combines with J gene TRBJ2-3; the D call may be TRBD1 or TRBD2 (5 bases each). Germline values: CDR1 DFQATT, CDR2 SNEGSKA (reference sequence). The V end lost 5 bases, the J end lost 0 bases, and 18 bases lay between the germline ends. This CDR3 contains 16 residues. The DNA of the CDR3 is TGCAGTGCTGCCCTTCGGGGCGTCTCTAGCACAGATACGCAGTATTTT. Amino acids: CSAALRGVSSTDTQYF.

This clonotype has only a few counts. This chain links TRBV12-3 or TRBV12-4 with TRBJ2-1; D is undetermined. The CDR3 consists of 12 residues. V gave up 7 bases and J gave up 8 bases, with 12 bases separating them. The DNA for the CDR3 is TGTGCCAGCACTTCCCTGCCCCATGAGCAGTTCTTC. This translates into CASTSLPHEQFF.

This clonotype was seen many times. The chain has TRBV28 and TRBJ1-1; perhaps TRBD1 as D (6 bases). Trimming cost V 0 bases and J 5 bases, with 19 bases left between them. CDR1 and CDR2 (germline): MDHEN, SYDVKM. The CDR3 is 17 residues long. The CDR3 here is CASSLWVGGASRTEAFF. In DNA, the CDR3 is TGTGCCAGCAGTTTATGGGTAGGGGGGGCGTCTAGGACTGAAGCTTTCTTT.

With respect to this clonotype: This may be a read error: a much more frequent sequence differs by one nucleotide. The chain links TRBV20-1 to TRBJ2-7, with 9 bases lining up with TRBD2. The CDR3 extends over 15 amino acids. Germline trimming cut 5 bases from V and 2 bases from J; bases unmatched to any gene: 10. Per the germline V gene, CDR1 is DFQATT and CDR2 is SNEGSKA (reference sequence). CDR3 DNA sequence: TGCAGTGCTGCGCCGCTAGCGGGGATCCCCTACGAGCAGTACTTC. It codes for CSAAPLAGIPYEQYF.

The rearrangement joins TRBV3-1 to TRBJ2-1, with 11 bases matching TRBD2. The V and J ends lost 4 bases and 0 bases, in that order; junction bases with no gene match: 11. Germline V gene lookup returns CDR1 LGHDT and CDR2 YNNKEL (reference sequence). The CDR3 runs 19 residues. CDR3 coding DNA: TGTGCCAGCAGCCCCGGACTAGCGGGTTCCTTAAGCTCCTACAATGAGCAGTTCTTC. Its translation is CASSPGLAGSLSSYNEQFF.

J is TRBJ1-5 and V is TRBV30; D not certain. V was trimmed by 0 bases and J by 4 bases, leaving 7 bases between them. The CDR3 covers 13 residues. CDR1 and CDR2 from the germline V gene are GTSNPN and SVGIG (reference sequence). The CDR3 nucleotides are TGTGCCTGGAGTGTCCCTCCTAATCAGCCCCAGCATTTT. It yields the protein CAWSVPPNQPQHF.

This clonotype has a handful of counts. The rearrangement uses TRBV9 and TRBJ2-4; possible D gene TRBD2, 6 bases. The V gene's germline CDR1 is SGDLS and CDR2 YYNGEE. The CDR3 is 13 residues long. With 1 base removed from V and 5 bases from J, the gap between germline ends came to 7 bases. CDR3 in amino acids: CASSVPGENIQYF. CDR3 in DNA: TGTGCCAGCAGCGTACCGGGGGAAAACATTCAGTACTTC.

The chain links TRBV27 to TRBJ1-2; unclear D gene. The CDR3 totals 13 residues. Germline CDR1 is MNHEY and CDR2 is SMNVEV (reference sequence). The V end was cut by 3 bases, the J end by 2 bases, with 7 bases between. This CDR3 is CASSFRLNYGYTF. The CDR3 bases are TGTGCCAGCAGTTTTCGGCTCAACTATGGCTACACCTTC.

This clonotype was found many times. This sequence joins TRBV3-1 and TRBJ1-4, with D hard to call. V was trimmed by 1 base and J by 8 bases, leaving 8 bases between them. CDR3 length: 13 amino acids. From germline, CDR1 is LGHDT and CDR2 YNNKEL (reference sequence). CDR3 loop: CASSQVGNEKLFF. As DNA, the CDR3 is TGTGCCAGCAGCCAAGTAGGGAACGAAAAACTGTTTTTT. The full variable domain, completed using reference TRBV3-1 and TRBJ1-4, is DTAVSQTPKYLVTQMGNDKSIKCEQNLGHDTMYWYKQDSKKFLKIMFSYNNKELIINETVPNRFSPKSPDKAHLNLHINSLELGDSAVYFCASSQVGNEKLFFGSGTQLSVL.

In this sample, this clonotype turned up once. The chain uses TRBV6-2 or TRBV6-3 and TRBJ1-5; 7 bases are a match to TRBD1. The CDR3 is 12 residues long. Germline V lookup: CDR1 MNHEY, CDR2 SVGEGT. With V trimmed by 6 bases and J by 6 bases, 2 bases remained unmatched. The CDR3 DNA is TGTGCCAGCAGGGAGGGGGCTCAGCCCCAGCATTTT. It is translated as CASREGAQPQHF.

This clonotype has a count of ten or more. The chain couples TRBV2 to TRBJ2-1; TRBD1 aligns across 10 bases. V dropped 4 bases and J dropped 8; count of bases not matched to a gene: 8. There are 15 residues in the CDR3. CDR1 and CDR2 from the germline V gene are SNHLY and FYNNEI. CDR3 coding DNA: TGTGCCAGCAGTGGGTGGGGGACAGGGGTCCATGAGCAGTTCTTC. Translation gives CASSGWGTGVHEQFF.

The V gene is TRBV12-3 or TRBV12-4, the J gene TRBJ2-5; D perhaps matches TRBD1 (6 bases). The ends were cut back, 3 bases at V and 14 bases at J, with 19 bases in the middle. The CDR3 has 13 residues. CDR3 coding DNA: TGTGCCAGCAGTTTTGTGGACAGCTACCTAGGTTACTTC. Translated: CASSFVDSYLGYF.

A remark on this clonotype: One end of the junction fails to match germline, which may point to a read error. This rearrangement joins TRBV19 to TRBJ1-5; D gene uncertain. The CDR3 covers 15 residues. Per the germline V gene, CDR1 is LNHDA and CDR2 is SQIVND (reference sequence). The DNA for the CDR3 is TGTGCCAGTAGCCCCTCCGCGTGGCCTAATCATCCCCAGCATTTT. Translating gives CASSPSAWPNHPQHF.

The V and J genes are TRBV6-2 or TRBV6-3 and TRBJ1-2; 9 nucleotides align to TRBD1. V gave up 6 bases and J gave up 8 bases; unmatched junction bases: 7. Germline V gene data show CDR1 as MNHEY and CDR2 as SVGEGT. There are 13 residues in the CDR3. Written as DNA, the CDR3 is TGTGCCAGCAGCCCCCCCACAGGGGGCGGCTACACCTTC. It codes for CASSPPTGGGYTF.

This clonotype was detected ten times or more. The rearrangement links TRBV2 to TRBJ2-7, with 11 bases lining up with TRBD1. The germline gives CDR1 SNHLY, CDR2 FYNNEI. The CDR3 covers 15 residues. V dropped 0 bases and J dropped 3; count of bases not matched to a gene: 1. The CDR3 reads CASSEAGQGGYEQYF. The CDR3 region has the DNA TGTGCCAGCAGTGAAGCGGGACAGGGGGGCTACGAGCAGTACTTC.

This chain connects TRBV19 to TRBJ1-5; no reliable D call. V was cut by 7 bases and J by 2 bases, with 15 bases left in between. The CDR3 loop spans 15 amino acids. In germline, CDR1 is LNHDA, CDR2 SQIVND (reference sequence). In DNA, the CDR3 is TGTGCCAGTACCCCCGCTCCTACGGGCAATCAGCCCCAGCATTTT. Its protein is CASTPAPTGNQPQHF.

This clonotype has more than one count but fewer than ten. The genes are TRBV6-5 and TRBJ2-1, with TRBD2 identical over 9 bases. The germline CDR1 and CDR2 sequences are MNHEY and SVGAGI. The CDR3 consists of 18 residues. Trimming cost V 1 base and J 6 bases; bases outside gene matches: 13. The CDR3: CASSYFGLAGTVGNEQFF. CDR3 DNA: TGTGCCAGCAGTTACTTCGGGCTAGCGGGAACCGTAGGCAATGAGCAGTTCTTC.

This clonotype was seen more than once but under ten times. In nucleotides, the CDR3 is TGTGCCAGTAGTATGACAGATTACAATGAGCAGTTCTTC. Its protein is CASSMTDYNEQFF. The chain recombines TRBV19 with TRBJ2-1, with a possible D match to TRBD1 (5 bases). V was cut by 3 bases and J by 4 bases, with 7 bases left in between. The CDR3 is 13 residues long. From germline, CDR1 is LNHDA and CDR2 SQIVND (reference sequence).

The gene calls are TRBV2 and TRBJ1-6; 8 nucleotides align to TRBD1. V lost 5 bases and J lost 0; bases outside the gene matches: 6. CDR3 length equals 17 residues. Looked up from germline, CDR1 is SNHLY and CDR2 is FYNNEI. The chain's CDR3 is CASSLDRDSSYNSPLHF. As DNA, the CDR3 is TGTGCCAGCAGTTTGGACAGGGATAGCTCCTATAATTCACCCCTCCACTTT. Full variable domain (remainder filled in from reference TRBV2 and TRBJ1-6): EPEVTQTPSHQVTQMGQEVILRCVPISNHLYFYWYRQILGQKVEFLVSFYNNEISEKSEIFDDQFSVERPDGSNFTLKIRSTKLEDSAMYFCASSLDRDSSYNSPLHFGNGTRLTVT.

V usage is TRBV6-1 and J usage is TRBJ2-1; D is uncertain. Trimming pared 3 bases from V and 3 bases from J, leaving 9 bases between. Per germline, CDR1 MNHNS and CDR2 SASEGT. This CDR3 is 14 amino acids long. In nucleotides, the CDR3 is TGTGCCAGCAGTGACATGATGGACTACAATGAGCAGTTCTTC. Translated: CASSDMMDYNEQFF.

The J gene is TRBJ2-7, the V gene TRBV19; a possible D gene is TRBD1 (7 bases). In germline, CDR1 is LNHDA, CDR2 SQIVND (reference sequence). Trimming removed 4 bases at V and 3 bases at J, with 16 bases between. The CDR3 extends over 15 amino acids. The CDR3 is CASSTWRDSFYEQYF. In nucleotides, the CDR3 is TGTGCCAGTAGTACCTGGCGGGACAGTTTCTACGAGCAGTACTTC.

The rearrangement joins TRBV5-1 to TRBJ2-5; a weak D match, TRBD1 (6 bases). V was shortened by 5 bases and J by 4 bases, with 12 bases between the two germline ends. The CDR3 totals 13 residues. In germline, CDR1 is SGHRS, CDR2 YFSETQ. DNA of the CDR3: TGCGCCAGCAGTCGATCCAGGGGAGAGACCCAGTACTTC. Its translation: CASSRSRGETQYF. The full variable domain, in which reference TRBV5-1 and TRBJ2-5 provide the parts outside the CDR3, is KAGVTQTPRYLIKTRGQQVTLSCSPISGHRSVSWYQQTPGQGLQFLFEYFSETQRNKGNFPGRFSGRQFSNSRSEMNVSTLELGDSALYLCASSRSRGETQYFGPGTRLLVL.

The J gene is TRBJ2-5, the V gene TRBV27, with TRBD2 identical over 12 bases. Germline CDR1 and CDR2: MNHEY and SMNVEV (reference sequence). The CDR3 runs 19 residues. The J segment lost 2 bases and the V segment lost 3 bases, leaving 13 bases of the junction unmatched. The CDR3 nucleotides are TGTGCCAGCAGTTTTCGCGGCCCTTGGACTAGCGGGACGCAAGAGACCCAGTACTTC. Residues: CASSFRGPWTSGTQETQYF.

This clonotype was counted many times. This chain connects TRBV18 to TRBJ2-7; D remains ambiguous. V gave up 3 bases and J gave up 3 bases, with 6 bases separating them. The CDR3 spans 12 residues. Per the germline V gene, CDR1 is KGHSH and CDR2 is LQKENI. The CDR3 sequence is CASSPSNYEQYF. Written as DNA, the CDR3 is TGTGCCAGCTCACCCTCGAACTACGAGCAGTACTTC. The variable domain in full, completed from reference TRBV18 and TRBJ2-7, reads NAGVMQNPRHLVRRRGQEARLRCSPMKGHSHVYWYRQLPEEGLKFMVYLQKENIIDESGMPKERFSAEFPKEGPSILRIQQVVRGDSAAYFCASSPSNYEQYFGPGTRLTVT.

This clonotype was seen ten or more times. CDR3 sequence: CASSLAGTVYNEQFF. The CDR3 region has the DNA TGTGCCAGCAGCTTAGCGGGGACTGTCTACAATGAGCAGTTCTTC. The chain joins TRBV7-2 to TRBJ2-1, with D tentatively TRBD2 (6 bases). This CDR3 has 15 residues. Trimming pared 0 bases from V and 3 bases from J, leaving 9 bases between. CDR1 and CDR2 from the germline V gene are SGHTA and FQGNSA.

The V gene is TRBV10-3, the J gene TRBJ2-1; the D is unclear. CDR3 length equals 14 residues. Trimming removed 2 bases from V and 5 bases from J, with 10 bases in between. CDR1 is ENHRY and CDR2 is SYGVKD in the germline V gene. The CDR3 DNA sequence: TGTGCCATCAGTGAGACGTGGACGGACAATGAGCAGTTCTTC. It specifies CAISETWTDNEQFF.

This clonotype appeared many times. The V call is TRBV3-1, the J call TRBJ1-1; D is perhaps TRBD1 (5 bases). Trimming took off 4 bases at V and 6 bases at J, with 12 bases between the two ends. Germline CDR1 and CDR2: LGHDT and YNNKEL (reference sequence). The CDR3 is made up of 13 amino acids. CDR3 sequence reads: CASSPLGVPEAFF. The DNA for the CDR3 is TGTGCCAGCAGCCCCCTGGGGGTACCTGAAGCTTTCTTT.